This T cell receptor beta chain is drawn from a study of blood T cells in healthy people across ages. Findings and limits, study-wide: One million T cells yielded diversity estimates that were considered underestimates. Donors of long life had a larger count of naive CD4+ cells and greater diversity than aged donors.

Samples each had at least 6 micrograms of total RNA extracted. Remarks on this clonotype: The antigen is unknown.

Losses at the gene ends were 5 bases for V and 5 bases for J; bases not matched to a gene: 8. Germline V gene lookup returns CDR1 SQVTM and CDR2 ANQGSEA. The CDR3 totals 15 residues. The authors ran a second PCR of 7 to 11 cycles using a sample-barcoded 5' primer and a J-beta primer mix. TCRdb passed the 5' RACE reads through MiXCR, listing each CDR3 protein once. The sample has about 640,000 distinct CDR3 sequences, 40% to 45% seen once. This sequence originates from an elderly man in good health. The sample taken for sequencing was blood. V and J are TRBV29-1 and TRBJ1-4; 10 nucleotides agree with TRBD1. The CDR3 spells CSVTPGTGANEKLFF. The CDR3 DNA sequence: TGCAGCGTTACCCCCGGGACAGGGGCGAATGAAAAACTGTTTTTT.